What follows describes a single T cell receptor beta chain. Its specificity is unknown. This sample stems from a study of OX40 agonist ivuxolimab in advanced cancers. Study information: From about 23 to 85 years was the age range, with a mean of about 54 years, and over 80% were male.

V dropped 1 base and J dropped 4; count of bases not matched to a gene: 12. Germline loops: CDR1 SGDLS, CDR2 YYNGEE. The CDR3 has 18 residues. Notes on the study in general: At 0.1 to 3.0 mg/kg and by week 6, CD4+ and CD8+ T cells in the blood had expanded clonally. Among T cells, CD8+ cells averaged more expanded clones than CD4+ cells.

Generated by immunoSEQ multiplex PCR, the TCRdb table keeps only in-frame clones and is missing some. The data hold about 88,000 clones, with more than 80% observed a single time. The chain employs TRBV9 and TRBJ2-3, with 10 bases that match TRBD2. This TCR derives from an adult with an advanced solid tumor such as melanoma, head and neck, liver or kidney cancer. Sequences were derived from CD4+ or CD8+ T cells sorted from blood, sampled in a trial of the OX40 agonist ivuxolimab. The CDR3: CASSVSAGGTTVPDTQYF. The CDR3 DNA follows: TGTGCCAGCAGCGTATCAGCGGGGGGGACTACAGTCCCAGATACGCAGTATTTT.